This passage covers 17 T cell receptor beta chains from one sample sequenced in a study of T cells after yellow fever vaccination. TCRdb ran MiXCR on the 5' RACE reads and lists one entry per CDR3 protein. The sample contains about 350,000 distinct CDR3 sequences, approximately 8% of which appear only once. Sample: PBMCs, taken roughly seven weeks after the first yellow fever vaccination. These receptors were obtained from a man younger than 30 who received the YFV17D yellow fever vaccine.

The chain is built from TRBV12-3 or TRBV12-4 and TRBJ2-1; 8 bases fit TRBD1. The CDR3 has 15 residues. V trimming: 5 bases; J trimming: 7 bases; junction bases outside the gene matches: 10. The CDR3 protein is CASSSRTGNRNEQFF. In DNA, the CDR3 is TGTGCCAGCAGTAGCCGGACAGGGAATAGGAATGAGCAGTTCTTC.

The table lists this clonotype with many counts. The rearrangement joins TRBV6-5 to TRBJ2-3; D remains unclear. There are 14 residues in the CDR3. Trimming removed 2 bases from V and 4 bases from J, with 10 bases in between. Germline-derived CDR1 and CDR2 are MNHEY and SVGAGI. CDR3 DNA sequence: TGTGCCAGCAGTTACGAAAGAGAGGCAGATACGCAGTATTTT. Translating it yields CASSYEREADTQYF.

This chain uses TRBV20-1 with TRBJ2-3; TRBD1 matches 8 bases. The length of the CDR3 is 14 residues. Trimming took 6 bases from V and 5 from J; bases not matched to a gene: 10. The germline V gene has CDR1 DFQATT and CDR2 SNEGSKA (reference sequence). Written as DNA, the CDR3 is TGCAGTGCGGAGACGACAGGGGCTAAAGATACGCAGTATTTT. Protein sequence: CSAETTGAKDTQYF.

This chain joins TRBV19 and TRBJ1-6; weak D call: TRBD1 (6 bases). The germline V gene has CDR1 LNHDA and CDR2 SQIVND (reference sequence). V dropped 2 bases and J dropped 6 bases, with 17 bases sitting between them. The CDR3 sequence is 17 residues long. As DNA, the CDR3 is TGTGCCAGTAGTATAAACGGCCTGGGGGGCGTTAATTCACCCCTCCACTTT. Its translation: CASSINGLGGVNSPLHF.

The gene calls are TRBV6-1 and TRBJ1-6; 8 nucleotides agree with TRBD1. This CDR3 has 15 amino acids. After removal of 5 bases from V and 8 bases from J, the junction contained 8 bases not matched to a gene. Germline V CDR1 and CDR2: MNHNS, SASEGT. Written as DNA, the CDR3 is TGTGCCAGCAGTAGGTGGGGACAGGAATATTCACCCCTCCACTTT. Its protein product is CASSRWGQEYSPLHF.

V usage is TRBV6-4 and J usage is TRBJ2-3; D gene unclear. CDR1 is MRHNA and CDR2 is SNTAGT in the germline V gene. This CDR3 is built from 12 residues. Trimming left V 0 bases short and J 6 bases short, with 4 bases between. DNA for the CDR3: TGTGCCAGCAGTGACTCTTCGGATACGCAGTATTTT. Amino acids: CASSDSSDTQYF.

This sequence joins TRBV5-5 and TRBJ2-7; weak D call: TRBD2 (6 bases). Trimming removed 3 bases at V and 1 base at J, with 17 bases between. The CDR3 sequence is 16 residues long. Germline V gene lookup returns CDR1 SGHKS and CDR2 YYEKEE (reference sequence). The CDR3 nucleotides read TGTGCCAGCAGCTCGGCCACGGGCCGGGAGTCCTACGAGCAGTACTTC. Its translation is CASSSATGRESYEQYF.

This sequence joins TRBV7-8 and TRBJ2-7; the D call may be TRBD1 or TRBD2 (6 bases each). The CDR3 spans 15 residues. CDR1 and CDR2 (germline): SGHVS, FQNEAQ. V shed 6 bases and J shed 3 bases, with 18 bases lying between them. The CDR3 sequence is CASRRFGGPNYEQYF. For the CDR3, the DNA is TGTGCCAGCAGACGGTTTGGGGGGCCCAACTACGAGCAGTACTTC. The full variable domain, rest sourced from reference TRBV7-8 and TRBJ2-7, is GAGVSQSPRYKVAKRGQDVALRCDPISGHVSLFWYQQALGQGPEFLTYFQNEAQLDKSGLPSDRFFAERPEGSVSTLKIQRTQQEDSAVYLCASRRFGGPNYEQYFGPGTRLTVT.

This rearrangement joins TRBV4-3 to TRBJ1-1; weak D call: TRBD1 (5 bases). V gave up 1 base and J gave up 0 bases, with 9 bases separating them. CDR3 length: 15 residues. CDR1 is LGHNA, CDR2 YSLEER, per germline. CDR3 nucleotides: TGCGCCAGCAGCCAAGGGACACTAATGAACACTGAAGCTTTCTTT. This codes for CASSQGTLMNTEAFF.

V is TRBV12-3 or TRBV12-4 and J is TRBJ1-5, with D possibly matching TRBD1 (5 bases). The V and J ends lost 7 bases and 7 bases respectively, with 17 bases between them. The CDR3 spans 14 residues. CDR3 region: CASTLGGGRQPQHF. The CDR3 DNA is TGTGCCAGCACCCTTGGGGGGGGAAGGCAGCCCCAGCATTTT.

This sequence joins TRBV20-1 and TRBJ2-1; possibly TRBD2 for D (7 bases). The germline CDR1 and CDR2 sequences are DFQATT and SNEGSKA (reference sequence). Between the trimmed V and J ends, which lost 3 bases and 2 bases, there was a span of 20 bases. The CDR3 length is 17 residues. DNA for the CDR3: TGCAGTGCTAGGGCGGGGGCCCCCTTGGAAACCTACAATGAGCAGTTCTTC. Protein: CSARAGAPLETYNEQFF.

The gene calls are TRBV7-8 and TRBJ1-4; D is perhaps TRBD1 (5 bases). CDR3 length: 23 amino acids. V lost 1 base and J 1 base, leaving 31 bases between the germline ends. Germline CDR1 reads SGHVS; CDR2 reads FQNEAQ. In DNA form, the CDR3 reads TGTGCCAGCAGCTTAGTGGGTGGTCGGCAAAAATTCGGGGCCACCCTAACTAATGAAAAACTGTTTTTT. Its translation: CASSLVGGRQKFGATLTNEKLFF.

The chain recombines TRBV2 with TRBJ2-3, with 9 nucleotides matching TRBD2. The ends lost 7 bases at V and 4 bases at J; junction bases unmatched: 9. Germline CDR1 is SNHLY and CDR2 is FYNNEI. The CDR3 has 15 residues. The DNA for the CDR3 is TGTGCCAGCAAGAAGGAGACTAGCGGATCAGATACGCAGTATTTT. Translated: CASKKETSGSDTQYF.

The chain is built from TRBV20-1 and TRBJ2-1; 9 bases agree with TRBD2. V shed 0 bases and J 1 base; nucleotides not matched to a gene: 4. Germline values: CDR1 DFQATT, CDR2 SNEGSKA (reference sequence). The CDR3 is 16 residues long. The CDR3 DNA reads TGCAGTGCTAGAGATGGTAGCGGGGGATCCTACAATGAGCAGTTCTTC. Translation: CSARDGSGGSYNEQFF.

This clonotype was picked up many times. The V gene is TRBV5-1, the J gene TRBJ2-5, with a weak D call TRBD2 (5 bases). The CDR3 covers 16 residues. The V gene lost 2 bases and the J gene lost 0 bases, with 14 bases spanning the gap. CDR1 and CDR2 from the germline V gene are SGHRS and YFSETQ. The CDR3 DNA is TGCGCCAGCAGCTTACTAGGGATCGGGTACCAAGAGACCCAGTACTTC. Amino acids: CASSLLGIGYQETQYF.

The table lists this clonotype with many counts. This rearrangement joins TRBV12-3 or TRBV12-4 to TRBJ1-1; tentatively, D is TRBD1 (5 bases). V dropped 6 bases and J dropped 4 bases, with 18 bases sitting between them. The CDR3 has 15 amino acids. In DNA form, the CDR3 reads TGTGCCAGCAGCCCCCCTCAGGGCCGGGGCACTGAAGCTTTCTTT. Amino acid sequence: CASSPPQGRGTEAFF.

With respect to this clonotype: The junction shows a germline mismatch at one end, possibly a read error. The J gene is TRBJ2-1, the V gene TRBV12-3 or TRBV12-4, with D maybe TRBD1 (6 bases). This CDR3 comprises 18 residues. CDR3: CACSFPSVQGFAYNEQFF. CDR3 nucleotides: TGTGCCTGCAGTTTCCCTTCAGTACAGGGATTTGCCTACAATGAGCAGTTCTTC.